The TCR beta chain under discussion was sequenced for a study of cytomegalovirus exposure and HLA in healthy donors. General study findings and limits: CMV serostatus was the sole immune exposure information available. Most sequenced TCRs were rare (though some public TCRs occurred in many donors). Links to common viral pathogens appeared, in a later analysis, for several of the most significant clusters.

This CDR3 region has 13 residues. The germline V gene has CDR1 LNHNV and CDR2 YYDKDF (reference sequence). V was clipped by 0 bases and J by 6 bases, with 5 bases between them. Regarding this clone: No antigen is known for it.

The PCR used 60 Vbeta and 13 Jbeta primers. Method: immunoSEQ multiplex PCR; TCRdb's copy keeps in-frame clones and lacks some. The data hold 150,000 to 200,000 clones, with over 80% observed a single time. This TCR was recovered from a boy under 10 years old in good health and CMV-seronegative. Sample: PBMCs. The rearrangement links TRBV15 to TRBJ2-2; D unclear. The CDR3 sequence: CATSRDPAGELFF. The DNA of the CDR3 is TGTGCCACCAGCAGAGATCCCGCCGGGGAGCTGTTTTTT.